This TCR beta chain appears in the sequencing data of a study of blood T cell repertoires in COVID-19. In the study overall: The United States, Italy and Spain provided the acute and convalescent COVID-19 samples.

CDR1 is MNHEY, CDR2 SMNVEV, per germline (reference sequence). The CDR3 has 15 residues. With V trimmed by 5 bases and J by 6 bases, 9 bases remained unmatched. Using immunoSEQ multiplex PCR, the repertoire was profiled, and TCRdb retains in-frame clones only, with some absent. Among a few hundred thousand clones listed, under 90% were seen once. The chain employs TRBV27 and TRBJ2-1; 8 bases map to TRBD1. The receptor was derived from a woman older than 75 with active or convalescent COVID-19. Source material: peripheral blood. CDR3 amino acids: CASSPTAGGFNEQFF. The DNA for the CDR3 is TGTGCCAGCAGTCCCACGGCAGGGGGCTTCAATGAGCAGTTCTTC.